This TCR beta chain was sequenced during a study of T-cell reconstitution after alpha-beta-depleted transplantation in children. Points from the study as a whole: Reports say that about two months after transplant, the alpha-beta T cells came out of several hundred graft clones that had expanded.

This clonotype was recorded a few times. Its antigen is undetermined. As it was prepared, the TCRbeta library received unique molecular identifiers. TCRdb re-called the PCR reads through MiXCR, storing one row per CDR3 protein. This sample has roughly 310,000 distinct CDR3 sequences, with approximately 23% found just once. The CDR3 is 14 residues long. Germline V gene sequence: CDR1 MNHEY, CDR2 SVGAGI. Trimming cost V 2 bases and J 4 bases, with 11 bases left between them. This rearrangement joins TRBV6-5 to TRBJ1-2, with D possibly matching TRBD1 (5 bases). The receptor was derived from a male patient aged 5 to 17 who had a stem cell transplant for acute lymphoblastic leukemia, so the T cells may come from the graft donor. The material sequenced was PBMCs, mostly from graft donor cells, taken 180 days after TCRalphabeta/CD19-depleted stem cell transplant. The CDR3 DNA is TGTGCCAGCAGTTACCACGACAGCCTCTATGGCTACACCTTC. As protein: CASSYHDSLYGYTF.